The 14 T cell receptor beta chains below come from one sample, sequenced in a study of blood T cell repertoires in COVID-19. Here immunoSEQ multiplex PCR was the method, and the copy in TCRdb shows in-frame clones only, minus some. The sample includes roughly 250,000 clones, about four fifths of them seen just once. The source material was PBMCs or T cells enriched from blood (not recorded which). The receptors were sampled from a middle-aged woman who had been exposed to COVID-19.

The chain recombines TRBV6-5 with TRBJ1-1, with a tentative D call TRBD1 (5 bases). With 0 bases removed from V and 6 bases from J, the gap between germline ends came to 11 bases. CDR1 is MNHEY and CDR2 is SVGAGI in the germline V gene. The CDR3 spans 14 residues. The CDR3 sequence: CASSYSRGGAEAFF. CDR3 DNA sequence: TGTGCCAGCAGTTACTCGAGGGGAGGGGCTGAAGCTTTCTTT.

This clone was seen only a few times. V gene TRBV7-2 combines with J gene TRBJ2-1, with TRBD2 identical over 10 bases. The V and J ends lost 7 bases and 3 bases, in that order; junction bases with no gene match: 6. The CDR3 contains 15 residues. Germline loops: CDR1 SGHTA, CDR2 FQGNSA. CDR3 nucleotides: TGTGCCAGCACCAGAGGACTAGCGGACTACAATGAGCAGTTCTTC. Encoded protein: CASTRGLADYNEQFF.

With respect to this clone: Other DNA sequences in this sample translate to the same CDR3. This sequence joins TRBV19 and TRBJ1-1; D is perhaps TRBD1 (5 bases). The CDR3 length is 14 residues. Trimming shortened V by 1 base and J by 1 base, and 7 bases separated the two germline ends. Germline V gives CDR1 LNHDA, CDR2 SQIVND (reference sequence). CDR3 DNA: TGTGCCAGTAGTATAGCTGGACAGAACACTGAAGCTTTCTTT. Its translation is CASSIAGQNTEAFF.

The rearrangement joins TRBV19 to TRBJ1-1; 7 bases match TRBD1. This CDR3 contains 14 residues. V dropped 1 base and J dropped 4; count of bases not matched to a gene: 3. CDR1 and CDR2 from the germline V gene are LNHDA and SQIVND (reference sequence). DNA of the CDR3: TGTGCCAGTAGTATAGGACAGGGAGCCACTGAAGCTTTCTTT. Amino acids: CASSIGQGATEAFF. Looking up the rest from reference TRBV19 and TRBJ1-1 gives the full variable domain: DGGITQSPKYLFRKEGQNVTLSCEQNLNHDAMYWYRQDPGQGLRLIYYSQIVNDFQKGDIAEGYSVSREKKESFPLTVTSAQKNPTAFYLCASSIGQGATEAFFGQGTRLTVV.

The chain is built from TRBV5-1 and TRBJ2-3; 9 bases match TRBD1. Germline V gene lookup returns CDR1 SGHRS and CDR2 YFSETQ. V shed 1 base, J shed 6 bases, and the junction held 3 bases outside the gene matches. The CDR3 has 14 amino acids. CDR3 region: CASSLTGGWDTQYF. For the CDR3, the DNA is TGCGCCAGCAGCTTGACAGGGGGCTGGGATACGCAGTATTTT.

The chain carries TRBV2 and TRBJ1-3; 7 bases agree with TRBD1. Germline V gene data show CDR1 as SNHLY and CDR2 as FYNNEI. With 4 bases clipped from V and 4 bases from J, the junction kept 22 bases outside the gene matches. This CDR3 spans 20 amino acids. CDR3 nucleotides: TGTGCCAGCAGTGTATGGGACAGTTTTTACCTGGGCAGGGTAGGAAACACCATATATTTT. This encodes CASSVWDSFYLGRVGNTIYF.

The count of this clone is one. The rearrangement uses TRBV19 and TRBJ1-2; D is possibly TRBD1 (6 bases). V gave up 5 bases and J gave up 8 bases, with 15 bases separating them. Germline loops: CDR1 LNHDA, CDR2 SQIVND (reference sequence). The CDR3 loop spans 13 amino acids. The CDR3: CASSPSGQLGYTF. Here the CDR3 DNA reads TGTGCCAGTAGTCCATCGGGACAACTGGGCTACACCTTC.

The chain couples TRBV4-3 to TRBJ2-5; possibly TRBD1 for D (6 bases). Germline values: CDR1 LGHNA, CDR2 YSLEER. CDR3 length equals 17 residues. Between the trimmed V and J ends, which lost 6 bases and 4 bases, there was a span of 24 bases. CDR3 in amino acids: CASRGCRQGNFSETQYF. DNA for the CDR3: TGCGCCAGCAGGGGGTGCCGGCAGGGGAACTTTTCAGAGACCCAGTACTTC.

This clone was observed a handful of times. The chain has TRBV6-5 and TRBJ1-1; D remains ambiguous. CDR3 length equals 11 residues. V gave up 8 bases and J gave up 5 bases, with 9 bases separating them. Germline-derived CDR1 and CDR2 are MNHEY and SVGAGI. Written as DNA, the CDR3 is TGTGCCAGCGCCCTCCGGACTGAAGCTTTCTTT. This encodes CASALRTEAFF.

The chain uses TRBV4-1 and TRBJ2-1; 7 bases match TRBD2. Germline assignment: CDR1 MGHRA and CDR2 YSYEKL. The CDR3 runs 15 residues. The J segment lost 2 bases and the V segment lost 2 bases, leaving 3 bases of the junction unmatched. CDR3 DNA: TGCGCCAGCAGCCAATCGAGCGGGACCTACAATGAGCAGTTCTTC. Its protein product is CASSQSSGTYNEQFF.

V and J are TRBV9 and TRBJ2-3; D might be TRBD1 (7 bases). Germline assignment: CDR1 SGDLS and CDR2 YYNGEE. The CDR3 runs 15 residues. V lost 6 bases and J lost 5, with 19 bases in between. CDR3 protein: CASTEGGQEGDTQYF. In nucleotides, the CDR3 is TGTGCCAGCACCGAGGGTGGACAGGAGGGAGATACGCAGTATTTT.

The rearrangement uses TRBV3-1 (or the pseudogene TRBV3-2) and TRBJ1-2; the D gene is possibly TRBD1 (5 bases). CDR1 is LGHDT, CDR2 YNNKEL, per germline (reference sequence). V lost 4 bases, J lost 4 bases, and 16 bases lay in between. The length of the CDR3 is 15 residues. The CDR3: CASSPHPIDSYGYTF. CDR3 in DNA: TGTGCCAGCAGCCCGCACCCTATAGACAGCTATGGCTACACCTTC.

The chain recombines TRBV30 with TRBJ2-3; D gene unclear. The CDR3 consists of 13 residues. With 0 bases removed from V and 3 bases from J, the gap between germline ends came to 7 bases. Germline values: CDR1 GTSNPN, CDR2 SVGIG (reference sequence). The CDR3 here is CAWSVVGTDTQYF. In DNA form, the CDR3 reads TGTGCCTGGAGTGTCGTCGGTACAGATACGCAGTATTTT. The whole variable domain, filled in from reference TRBV30 and TRBJ2-3, reads SQTIHQWPATLVQPVGSPLSLECTVEGTSNPNLYWYRQAAGRGLQLLFYSVGIGQISSEVPQNLSASRPQDRQFILSSKKLLLSDSGFYLCAWSVVGTDTQYFGPGTRLTVL.

The rearrangement joins TRBV19 to TRBJ1-6, with D maybe TRBD1 (5 bases). Per the germline V gene, CDR1 is LNHDA and CDR2 is SQIVND (reference sequence). V was shortened by 6 bases and J by 6 bases, with 9 bases between the two germline ends. This CDR3 has 13 amino acids. This CDR3 reads CASRNRTNSPLHF. CDR3 DNA sequence: TGTGCCAGTAGAAACAGGACTAATTCACCCCTCCACTTT.